This TCR beta chain comes out of a study of regulatory T cells in long-lasting Graves disease. This sample's time point: newly diagnosed GD, antithyroid drugs for less than 3 months. The TCR library was prepared using RNA isolated from PBMCs. This clonotype was found many times. CDR3-region Arm-PCR and iRepertoire HTBI primers produced the TCR beta libraries. TCRdb re-derived calls from the multiplex PCR reads in MiXCR, one entry per CDR3 protein. The sample carries about 620,000 distinct CDR3 sequences, 15% to 20% recorded once. The sample also formed part of further work on T cells in Graves' hyperthyroidism and ophthalmopathy. That work adds: In the first-round RT-PCR of the TCR CDR3, the HTBI primer set was used. Stable hyperthyroidism and ophthalmopathy were separated using 13 V-J signatures. Onset of ophthalmopathy came a median approximately 6 months after the model predicted it.

The TCR was taken from a woman aged 30 to 39 with Graves disease. The sample consisted of peripheral blood mononuclear cells (PBMCs), taken at new diagnosis, from a patient treated with antithyroid drugs.

The CDR3 DNA follows: TGTGCCAGCAGTCTCGGATCCTCTGGGGCCAACGTCCTGACTTTC. This codes for CASSLGSSGANVLTF. The chain carries TRBV7-9 and TRBJ2-6; D not resolved. Trimming cost V 6 bases and J 0 bases, with 9 bases left between them. Germline V CDR1 and CDR2: SEHNR, FQNEAQ (reference sequence). CDR3 size: 15 residues.